This T cell receptor (beta chain) was obtained from a study of PD-1 blockade in mismatch repair-deficient tumors (dated by TCRdb to 2016 to 2017). Regarding the complete study: Between late 2013 and late 2016, fewer than 90 consecutive patients with some 12 mismatch repair-deficient cancer types, all previously treated and progressing, were enrolled in the trial. Tumor-associated T cell clones in the peripheral blood of patients responding to PD-1 blockade were tracked using deep sequencing of TCR CDR3 regions. Points the paper makes about the study in general: After pembrolizumab, tumor-resident clones, which were often undetectable in blood before treatment, expanded rapidly and then contracted, generally ahead of radiologic responses.

Library preparation employed the immunoSEQ multiplex PCR assay. TCRdb retrieved this table from immuneACCESS and kept in-frame rearrangements only. Not all clones are present; in checked studies, unresolved V genes account for under half, and no reason is known for the remainder. Within this sample are about 100,000 clones, with 82% of them counted one time only. The ten largest clones capture around 6.5% of the sample. In regard to this clone: No antigen is known for it. Per-base qualities were not stored, and no clone one base away is much larger.

For each enrolled patient, mismatch repair deficiency was established using either polymerase chain reaction or immunohistochemistry. TCR sequencing was performed for a few patients who responded to pembrolizumab therapy. In the phase II trial, pembrolizumab PD-1 blockade was tested prospectively in advanced mismatch repair-deficient cancers, no matter which tissue of origin the cancers came from. Peripheral blood T cell samples were collected serially, before PD-1 blockade began and at several time points afterward. The timing of each blood sample was reported as weeks after the first dose of pembrolizumab. From V the trimming removes 3 bases and from J it removes 6 bases, while the gene matches leave 11 bases of the junction unaccounted for. CDR1 and CDR2 are drawn from the germline V gene: MNHNS, SASEGT. The CDR3 measures 16 amino acids from cysteine to phenylalanine. CDR3 DNA is the only sequence kept; it has 48 bases, read in frame from the first base.

The material sequenced was peripheral blood, taken about 33 weeks after starting pembrolizumab. This sequence originates from an adult with mismatch repair-deficient cancer. This sequence uses TRBV6-1 and TRBJ1-5, with TRBD1 matching 7 junction bases. The DNA is as follows: TGTGCCAGCAGTGAGTACTTTACAGGGGTGGCTCAGCCCCAGCATTTT. Its translation reads: CASSEYFTGVAQPQHF.